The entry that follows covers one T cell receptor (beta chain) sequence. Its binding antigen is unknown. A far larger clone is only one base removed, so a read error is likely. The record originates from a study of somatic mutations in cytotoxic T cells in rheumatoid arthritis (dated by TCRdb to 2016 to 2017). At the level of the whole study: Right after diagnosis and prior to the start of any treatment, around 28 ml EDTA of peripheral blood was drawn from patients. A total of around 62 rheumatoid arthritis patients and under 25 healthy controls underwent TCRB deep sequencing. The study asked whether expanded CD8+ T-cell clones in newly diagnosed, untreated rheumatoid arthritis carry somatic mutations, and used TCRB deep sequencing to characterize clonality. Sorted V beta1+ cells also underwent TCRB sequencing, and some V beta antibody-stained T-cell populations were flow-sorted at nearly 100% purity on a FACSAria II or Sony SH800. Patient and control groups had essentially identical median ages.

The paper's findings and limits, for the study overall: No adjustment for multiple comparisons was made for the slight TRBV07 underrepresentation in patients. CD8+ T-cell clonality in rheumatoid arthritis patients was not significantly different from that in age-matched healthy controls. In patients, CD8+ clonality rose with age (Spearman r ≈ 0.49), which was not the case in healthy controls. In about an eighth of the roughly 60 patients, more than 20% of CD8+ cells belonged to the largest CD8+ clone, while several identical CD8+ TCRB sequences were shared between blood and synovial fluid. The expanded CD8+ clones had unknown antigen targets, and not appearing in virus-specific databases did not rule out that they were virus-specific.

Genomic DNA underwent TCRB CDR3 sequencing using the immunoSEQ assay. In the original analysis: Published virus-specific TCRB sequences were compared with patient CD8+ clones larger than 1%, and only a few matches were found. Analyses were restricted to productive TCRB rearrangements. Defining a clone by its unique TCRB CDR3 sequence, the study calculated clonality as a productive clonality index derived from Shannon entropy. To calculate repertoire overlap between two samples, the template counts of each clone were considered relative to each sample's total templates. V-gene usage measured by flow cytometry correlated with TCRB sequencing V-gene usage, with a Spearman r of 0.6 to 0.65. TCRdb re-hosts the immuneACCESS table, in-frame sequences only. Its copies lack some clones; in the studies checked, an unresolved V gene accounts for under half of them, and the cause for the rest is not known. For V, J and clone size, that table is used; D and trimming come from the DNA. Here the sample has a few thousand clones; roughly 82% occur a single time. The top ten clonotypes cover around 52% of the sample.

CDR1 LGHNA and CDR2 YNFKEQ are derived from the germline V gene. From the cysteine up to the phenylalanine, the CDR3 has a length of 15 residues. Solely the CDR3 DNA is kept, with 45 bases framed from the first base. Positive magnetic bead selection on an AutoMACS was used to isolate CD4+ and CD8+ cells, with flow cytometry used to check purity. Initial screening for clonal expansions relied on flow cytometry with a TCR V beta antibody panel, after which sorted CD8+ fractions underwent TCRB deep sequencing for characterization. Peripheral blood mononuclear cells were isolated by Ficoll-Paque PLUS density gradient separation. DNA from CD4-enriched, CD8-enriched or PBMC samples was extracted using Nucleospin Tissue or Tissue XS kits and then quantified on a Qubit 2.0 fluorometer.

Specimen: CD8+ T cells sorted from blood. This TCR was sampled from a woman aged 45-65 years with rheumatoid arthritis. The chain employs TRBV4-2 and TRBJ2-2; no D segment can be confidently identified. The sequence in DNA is TGTGCCAGCACCCAAGTCACAGCGAACACCGGGGAGCTGTTTTTT. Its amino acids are CASTQVTANTGELFF.